Sequencing of this T cell receptor beta chain was carried out in a study of cytomegalovirus exposure and HLA in healthy donors. Study results and limitations: A later analysis linked a missense variant in DCLRE1C to the trimming of TCR beta V and J genes. Among TCR sequences, most were rare, though some public TCRs appeared in many donors. Clonal expansion, a later analysis showed, was greater in HLA-associated TCR beta chains than in equally common others.

With 60 Vbeta and 13 Jbeta primers, the PCR was carried out. As handled by the study authors: Roughly 11 million of the 80 million or so unique TCR beta chains counted in a later analysis were shared. TCRdb's copy holds only in-frame clones and misses some; the assay was immunoSEQ multiplex PCR. Clone size and V and J calls were adopted from that table, with D and trimming inferred from the DNA. The sample records some 130,000 clones, approximately 80% being singletons. Germline V gives CDR1 LNHDA, CDR2 SQIVND (reference sequence). The CDR3 covers 14 residues. Trimming removed 10 bases from V and 6 bases from J; junction bases left unmatched: 9. The sample holds one count of this clone. Its antigen is as yet unknown.

The specimen sequenced was PBMCs. The V and J genes are TRBV19 and TRBJ2-1, with 10 nucleotides matching TRBD2. The sequence was collected from a man between 18 and 35 years old in good health and CMV-seronegative. The CDR3 DNA reads as TGTGCCACCAGGACTAGCGGAGGAGTCAATGAGCAGTTCTTC. Amino acids: CATRTSGGVNEQFF.